This T cell receptor beta chain was profiled in a study of blood T cells in healthy people across ages. Study conclusions and caveats: Compared with aged donors, long-lived donors showed fewer expanded clones, suggesting selection.

The donors, healthy Caucasians from Russia, were aged roughly 6 to 90. A second PCR, run for roughly 7 to 12 cycles, used a sample-barcoded 5' primer plus a J-beta primer mix. TCRdb processed the 5' RACE reads anew with MiXCR; each CDR3 protein has one entry. The sample has 1.5 million to 2 million distinct CDR3 sequences, less than 50% seen once. V lost 4 bases and J lost 5, with 14 bases in between. The CDR3 covers 14 residues. Germline values: CDR1 LNHDA, CDR2 SQIVND (reference sequence). For this clonotype: Its specificity is unknown.

The chain has TRBV19 and TRBJ2-5; D not resolved. The sequencing input was blood. The receptor was isolated from a woman aged 40 to 50 in good health. This CDR3 is CASSNRARSETQYF. The CDR3 DNA follows: TGTGCCAGTAGTAATCGGGCCCGATCGGAGACCCAGTACTTC.